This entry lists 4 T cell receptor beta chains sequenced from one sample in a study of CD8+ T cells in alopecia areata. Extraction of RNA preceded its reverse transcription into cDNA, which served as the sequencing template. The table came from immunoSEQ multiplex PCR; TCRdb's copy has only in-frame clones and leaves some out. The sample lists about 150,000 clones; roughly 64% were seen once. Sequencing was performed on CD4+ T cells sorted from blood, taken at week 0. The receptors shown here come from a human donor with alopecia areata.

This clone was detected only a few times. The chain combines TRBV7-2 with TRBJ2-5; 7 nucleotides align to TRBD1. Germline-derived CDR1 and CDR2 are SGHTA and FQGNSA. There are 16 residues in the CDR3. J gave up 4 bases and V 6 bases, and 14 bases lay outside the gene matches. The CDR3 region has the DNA TGTGCCAGCAGACCCCGGGGAACGAGGGACAGAGAGACCCAGTACTTC. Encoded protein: CASRPRGTRDRETQYF.

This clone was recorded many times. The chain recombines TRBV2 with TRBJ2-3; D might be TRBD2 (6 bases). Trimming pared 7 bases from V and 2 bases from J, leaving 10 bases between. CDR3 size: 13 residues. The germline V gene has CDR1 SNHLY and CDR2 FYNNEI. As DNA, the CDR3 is TGTGCCAGCAACGGACTATTCACAGATACGCAGTATTTT. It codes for CASNGLFTDTQYF.

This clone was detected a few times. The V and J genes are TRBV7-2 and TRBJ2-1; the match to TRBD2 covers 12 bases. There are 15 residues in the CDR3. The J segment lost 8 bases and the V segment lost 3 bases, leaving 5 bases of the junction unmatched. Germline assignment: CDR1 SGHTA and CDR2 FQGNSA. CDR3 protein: CASSFTSGGQYEQFF. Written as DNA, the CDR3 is TGTGCCAGCAGCTTTACTAGCGGGGGGCAGTATGAGCAGTTCTTC. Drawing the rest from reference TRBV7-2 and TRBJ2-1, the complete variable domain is GAGVSQSPSNKVTEKGKDVELRCDPISGHTALYWYRQSLGQGLEFLIYFQGNSAPDKSGLPSDRFSAERTGGSVSTLTIQRTQQEDSAVYLCASSFTSGGQYEQFFGPGTRLTVL.

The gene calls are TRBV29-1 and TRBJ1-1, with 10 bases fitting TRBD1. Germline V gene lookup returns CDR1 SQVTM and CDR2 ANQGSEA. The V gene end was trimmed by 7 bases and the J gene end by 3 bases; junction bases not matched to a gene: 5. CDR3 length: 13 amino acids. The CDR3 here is CSARQGADTEAFF. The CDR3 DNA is TGCAGCGCGAGACAGGGGGCTGACACTGAAGCTTTCTTT.